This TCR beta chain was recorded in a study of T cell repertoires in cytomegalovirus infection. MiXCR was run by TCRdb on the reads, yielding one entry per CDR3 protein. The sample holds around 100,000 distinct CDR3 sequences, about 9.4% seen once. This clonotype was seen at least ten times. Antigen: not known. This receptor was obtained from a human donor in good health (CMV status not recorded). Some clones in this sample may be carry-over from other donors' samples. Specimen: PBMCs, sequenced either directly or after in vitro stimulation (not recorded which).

Here the CDR3 DNA reads TGTGCCAGCAGTCGCGGACTAGCGGTACTCACCGGGGAGCTGTTTTTT. It specifies CASSRGLAVLTGELFF. The rearrangement joins TRBV27 to TRBJ2-2; 10 bases fit TRBD2. The germline gives CDR1 MNHEY, CDR2 SMNVEV (reference sequence). V was pared by 5 bases and J by 4 bases, with 7 bases of the junction left unmatched. This CDR3 contains 16 residues.